Detailed here is one T cell receptor beta chain. The time point: persistent/refractory GD, antithyroid drugs over 5 years with positive TRAb. Researchers made the TCR library from RNA that was extracted from PBMCs. This entry comes from a study of regulatory T cells in long-lasting Graves disease. CDR1 and CDR2 from the germline V gene are LGHDT and YNNKEL (reference sequence). The CDR3 has 15 amino acids. The V gene end was trimmed by 3 bases and the J gene end by 5 bases; junction bases not matched to a gene: 2. The authors built TCR beta libraries using iRepertoire HTBI primers and Arm-PCR of CDR3 regions. TCRdb called the multiplex PCR reads again in MiXCR, with one record for every CDR3 protein. The sample lists about 470,000 distinct CDR3 sequences; around 21% were seen once.

The TCR comes from a female donor with Graves disease. The chain recombines TRBV3-1 with TRBJ2-3; the match to TRBD2 covers 13 bases. Here the sequenced sample was peripheral blood mononuclear cells (PBMCs), taken when the disease was refractory, from a patient treated with antithyroid drugs. In DNA form, the CDR3 reads TGTGCCAGCAGCCACAGGACTAGCGGGGGAGATACGCAGTATTTT. It encodes CASSHRTSGGDTQYF.